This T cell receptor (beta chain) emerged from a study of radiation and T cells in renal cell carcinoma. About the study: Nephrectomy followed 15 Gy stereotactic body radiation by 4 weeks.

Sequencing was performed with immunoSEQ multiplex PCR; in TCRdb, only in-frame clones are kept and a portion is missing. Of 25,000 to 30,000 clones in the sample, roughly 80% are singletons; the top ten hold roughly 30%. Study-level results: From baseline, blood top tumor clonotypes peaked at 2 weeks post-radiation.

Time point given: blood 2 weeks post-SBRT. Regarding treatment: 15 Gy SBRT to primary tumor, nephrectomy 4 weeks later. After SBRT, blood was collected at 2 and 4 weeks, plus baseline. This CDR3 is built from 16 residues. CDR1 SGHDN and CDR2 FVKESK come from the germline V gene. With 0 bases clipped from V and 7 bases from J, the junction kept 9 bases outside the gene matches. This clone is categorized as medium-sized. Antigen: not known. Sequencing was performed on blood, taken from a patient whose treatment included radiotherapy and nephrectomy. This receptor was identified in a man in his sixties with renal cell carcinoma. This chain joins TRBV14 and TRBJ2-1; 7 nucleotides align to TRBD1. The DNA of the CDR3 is TGTGCCAGCAGCCAAGAACCCGGGCAGGGGGATAATGAGCAGTTCTTC. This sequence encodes CASSQEPGQGDNEQFF. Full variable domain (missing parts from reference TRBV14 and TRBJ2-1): EAGVTQFPSHSVIEKGQTVTLRCDPISGHDNLYWYRRVMGKEIKFLLHFVKESKQDESGMPNNRFLAERTGGTYSTLKVQPAELEDSGVYFCASSQEPGQGDNEQFFGPGTRLTVL.